The present TCR beta chain was sequenced within a study of beta chain features in type 1 diabetes. Study in general: Researchers looked at fewer than 120,000,000 sorted cells across all samples. Study findings and constraints: Researchers caution that PCR might favor shorter templates, equally among patients and controls. Over-representation of high TCR-expressing cells was a possible consequence of cDNA sequencing. Shortening that was moderate but significant affected the TCRB CDR3s of Type 1 diabetes patients in all four CD4+ subsets.

Sequencing targeted expressed TCRB transcripts, as all isolated RNA had been reverse transcribed. Sequenced by immunoSEQ multiplex PCR; TCRdb stores in-frame clones only, minus some. Altogether a few hundred thousand clones are present, approximately 30% being singletons, with the ten largest covering about 0.065%. Turning to this clone: What it binds is unknown.

Trimming shortened V by 1 base and J by 9 bases, and 11 bases separated the two germline ends. CDR1 SGHRS and CDR2 YFSETQ come from the germline V gene. This CDR3 spans 13 amino acids. Sequencing was performed on naive CD4+ T cells from blood. The genes are TRBV5-1 and TRBJ2-1; D is ambiguous. The source is a man aged 18 to 35 in good health. This chain's CDR3 is CASSLRGFGEQFF. As DNA, the CDR3 is TGCGCCAGCAGCTTGAGAGGATTCGGTGAGCAGTTCTTC. Based on the CDR3 plus reference TRBV5-1 and TRBJ2-1, the full variable domain is KAGVTQTPRYLIKTRGQQVTLSCSPISGHRSVSWYQQTPGQGLQFLFEYFSETQRNKGNFPGRFSGRQFSNSRSEMNVSTLELGDSALYLCASSLRGFGEQFFGPGTRLTVL.